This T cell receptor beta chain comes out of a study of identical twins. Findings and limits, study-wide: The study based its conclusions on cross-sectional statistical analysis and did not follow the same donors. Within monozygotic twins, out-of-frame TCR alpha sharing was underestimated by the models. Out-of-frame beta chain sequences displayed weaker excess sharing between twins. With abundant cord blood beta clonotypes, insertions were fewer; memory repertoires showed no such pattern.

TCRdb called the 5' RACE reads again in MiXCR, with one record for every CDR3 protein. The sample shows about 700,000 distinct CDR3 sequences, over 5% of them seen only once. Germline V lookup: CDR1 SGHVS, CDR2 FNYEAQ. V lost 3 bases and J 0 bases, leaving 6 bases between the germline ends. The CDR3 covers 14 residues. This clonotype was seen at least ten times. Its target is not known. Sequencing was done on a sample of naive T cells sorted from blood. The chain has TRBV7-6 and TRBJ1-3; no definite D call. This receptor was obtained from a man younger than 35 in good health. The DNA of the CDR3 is TGTGCCAGCAGCTTCAGTGACTCTGGAAACACCATATATTTT. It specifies CASSFSDSGNTIYF.